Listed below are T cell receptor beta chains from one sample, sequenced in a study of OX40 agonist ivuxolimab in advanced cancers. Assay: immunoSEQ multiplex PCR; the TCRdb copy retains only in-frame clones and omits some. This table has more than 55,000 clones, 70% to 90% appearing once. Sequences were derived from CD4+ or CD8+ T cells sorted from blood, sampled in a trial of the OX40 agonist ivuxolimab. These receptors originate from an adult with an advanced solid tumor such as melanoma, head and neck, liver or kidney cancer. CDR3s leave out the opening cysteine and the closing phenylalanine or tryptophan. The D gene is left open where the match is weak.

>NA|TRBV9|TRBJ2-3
ASSVAGLPSTDTQY
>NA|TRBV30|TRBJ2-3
AWNILADTQY
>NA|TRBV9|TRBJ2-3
ASSVAGTSTDTQY
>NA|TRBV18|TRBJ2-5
ASSPGKETQY
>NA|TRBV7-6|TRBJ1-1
ASTTEAF
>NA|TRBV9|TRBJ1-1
ASSPQVSVGGEAF
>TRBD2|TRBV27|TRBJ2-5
ASSPGLAGEIQETQY
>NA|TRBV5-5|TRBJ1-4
ASSLVTDNEKLF
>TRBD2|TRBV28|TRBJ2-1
ASSHFSVNKREREQF
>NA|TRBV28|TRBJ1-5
ASSSRSFSNQPQH
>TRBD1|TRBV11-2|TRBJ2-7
ASRTTGAYEQY
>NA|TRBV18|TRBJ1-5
ASSPPGNQPQH
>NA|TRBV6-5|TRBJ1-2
ASSGAQGLLSGYT
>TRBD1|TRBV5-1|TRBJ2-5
ASSGPDRGDETQY
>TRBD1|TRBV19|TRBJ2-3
ASKGAKFTDTQY
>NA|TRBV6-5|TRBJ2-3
ASSHTRTDTQY
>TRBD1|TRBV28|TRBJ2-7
ASTIPGGSYEQY
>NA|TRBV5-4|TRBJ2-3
ASSLLSSTDTQY
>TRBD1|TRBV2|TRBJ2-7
ASLRDSYEQY
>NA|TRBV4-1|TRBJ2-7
ASSQGVLSEQY
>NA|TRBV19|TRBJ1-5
ASSETGINQPQH
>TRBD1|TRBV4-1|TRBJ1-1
ASSQVTTGGTEAF